A selection of T cell receptor beta chains follows, all from one sample in a study of blood T cell repertoires in COVID-19. Measured with immunoSEQ multiplex PCR; TCRdb has only the in-frame clones, and not every one. The repertoire holds some 250,000 clones, around 88% seen once, with 8.8% in the top ten. The sequenced sample was PBMCs or T cells enriched from blood (not recorded which). All receptors come from a man in his forties or fifties who had recovered from COVID-19. CDR3s include the opening cysteine and the closing phenylalanine or tryptophan. A D gene is named only where the DNA matches it firmly. Clone size appears in some rows only: once, few, many, or a class for an expanded clone.

size,V,D,J,CDR3,DNA
.,TRBV30,.,TRBJ2-2,CAWDDQGSGELFF,TGTGCCTGGGACGATCAGGGATCAGGGGAGCTGTTTTTT
.,TRBV2,TRBD2,TRBJ2-3,CASSVGGLASTDTQYF,TGTGCCAGCAGTGTTGGAGGACTAGCAAGCACAGATACGCAGTATTTT
.,TRBV21-1,.,TRBJ2-4,CASSTYPGQGIKNIQYF,TGTGCCAGCAGCACCTACCCGGGACAGGGCATCAAAAACATTCAGTACTTC
.,TRBV11-3,.,TRBJ2-3,CASSTAHRADTQYF,TGTGCCAGCAGCACGGCACACAGGGCAGATACGCAGTATTTT
.,TRBV7-9,TRBD1,TRBJ1-2,CASSPGQGLVGYTF,TGTGCCAGCAGCCCAGGACAGGGGCTGGTTGGCTACACCTTC
.,TRBV4-3,TRBD1,TRBJ2-7,CASSHGTGASYEQYF,TGCGCCAGCAGCCATGGGACAGGGGCTTCCTACGAGCAGTACTTC
.,TRBV9,.,TRBJ1-1,CASSARDGYTEAFF,TGTGCCAGCAGCGCCAGGGATGGGTACACTGAAGCTTTCTTT
.,TRBV3-1/TRBV3-2,TRBD2,TRBJ2-2,CASSFSGGALGELFF,TGTGCCAGCAGCTTCAGCGGGGGGGCTTTGGGGGAGCTGTTTTTT
.,TRBV5-4,.,TRBJ1-2,CASSLAAWRQEPEIYGYTF,TGTGCCAGCAGCTTGGCAGCTTGGCGACAGGAGCCAGAGATCTATGGCTACACCTTC
.,TRBV7-6,TRBD1,TRBJ1-1,CASSLVSQGANTEAFF,TGTGCCAGCAGCTTAGTATCGCAGGGGGCGAACACTGAAGCTTTCTTT
.,TRBV27,.,TRBJ1-3,CASSLTLGQASLEGNTIYF,TGTGCCAGCAGTTTAACTTTGGGGCAGGCCTCTCTGGAAGGAAACACCATATATTTT
.,TRBV7-6,.,TRBJ1-6,CASSLAPQDDSSYNSPLHF,TGTGCCAGCAGCTTAGCGCCACAGGACGACAGCTCCTATAATTCACCCCTCCACTTT
.,TRBV11-3,TRBD2,TRBJ2-5,CASSLLTSGGAETQYF,TGTGCCAGCAGCCTCCTGACTAGCGGGGGGGCAGAGACCCAGTACTTC
.,TRBV11-2,.,TRBJ1-3,CASSLDDLEGRNTIYF,TGTGCCAGCAGCTTAGATGACCTGGAGGGAAGAAACACCATATATTTT
.,TRBV21-1,.,TRBJ2-4,CASSKGKEAGIQNIQYF,TGTGCCAGCAGCAAAGGAAAAGAGGCAGGGATACAAAACATTCAGTACTTC
.,TRBV9,TRBD2,TRBJ2-2,CASSVNSGANTGELFF,TGTGCCAGCAGCGTGAATAGCGGGGCCAACACCGGGGAGCTGTTTTTT
.,TRBV23-1,.,TRBJ1-3,CASSQSFRAGNTIYF,TGCGCCAGCAGTCAATCGTTCAGGGCTGGAAACACCATATATTTT
.,TRBV5-1,.,TRBJ1-3,CASSLSSPSLLSSGNTIYF,TGCGCCAGCAGCTTGTCGTCCCCCTCTCTATTGAGCTCTGGAAACACCATATATTTT
.,TRBV18,TRBD1,TRBJ2-5,CASSPQGALETQYF,TGTGCCAGCTCACCACAGGGGGCCTTGGAGACCCAGTACTTC
.,TRBV3-1/TRBV3-2,TRBD1,TRBJ2-7,CASRRNYLGQASYEQYF,TGTGCCAGCAGGCGGAATTACCTGGGACAGGCCTCCTACGAGCAGTACTTC
.,TRBV10-3,TRBD2,TRBJ2-1,CAISPGGSSYEQFF,TGTGCCATCAGCCCTGGCGGGAGTTCGTATGAGCAGTTCTTC
.,TRBV19,TRBD2,TRBJ2-5,CASSIGEGARETQYF,TGTGCCAGTAGTATTGGGGAGGGAGCAAGGGAGACCCAGTACTTC
.,TRBV28,TRBD2,TRBJ2-3,CASSLGGSSVTQYF,TGTGCCAGCAGTTTAGGCGGGAGCTCCGTTACGCAGTATTTT
.,TRBV11-3,TRBD1,TRBJ1-4,CASSGQGTNEKLFF,TGTGCCAGCAGCGGACAGGGTACTAATGAAAAACTGTTTTTT
.,TRBV3-1/TRBV3-2,.,TRBJ2-7,CASSQDLYEQYF,TGTGCCAGCAGCCAAGATCTGTACGAGCAGTACTTC
once,TRBV7-6,.,TRBJ1-3,CASSLSQGRNTIYF,TGTGCCAGCAGCTTATCGCAGGGGAGAAACACCATATATTTT
.,TRBV4-1,TRBD1,TRBJ2-1,CASSRNRDSYNEQFF,TGCGCCAGCAGCCGAAACCGGGACAGCTACAATGAGCAGTTCTTC
.,TRBV25-1,.,TRBJ1-2,CASSESLIDRVPNYGYTF,TGTGCCAGCAGTGAATCACTAATCGACAGAGTTCCTAACTATGGCTACACCTTC
.,TRBV7-8,TRBD1,TRBJ1-5,CASSRDRERQPQHF,TGTGCCAGCAGCCGAGACAGGGAGAGGCAGCCCCAGCATTTT
.,TRBV9,TRBD1,TRBJ2-2,CASSPLLDRGTNTGELFF,TGTGCCAGCAGCCCCTTATTGGACAGGGGGACTAACACCGGGGAGCTGTTTTTT
.,TRBV27,TRBD2,TRBJ2-7,CASSKGGNAGLAGGGEQYF,TGTGCCAGCAGTAAGGGAGGTAACGCGGGACTAGCGGGAGGGGGCGAGCAGTACTTC
.,TRBV11-2,.,TRBJ2-1,CASSPRTVGSYNEQFF,TGTGCCAGCAGCCCTAGGACAGTTGGCTCCTACAATGAGCAGTTCTTC
.,TRBV9,.,TRBJ2-7,CASSVSNSYEQYF,TGTGCCAGCAGCGTAAGCAACTCCTACGAGCAGTACTTC
few,TRBV11-3,.,TRBJ2-7,CASSSGQGIYEQYF,TGTGCCAGCAGCTCAGGGCAGGGCATCTACGAGCAGTACTTC
few,TRBV29-1,.,TRBJ1-4,CSVDQGGDEKLFF,TGCAGCGTTGATCAGGGTGGAGATGAAAAACTGTTTTTT
.,TRBV6-5,TRBD1,TRBJ2-5,CAAPHRGRKETQYF,TGTGCCGCCCCGCACAGGGGGAGGAAAGAGACCCAGTACTTC
.,TRBV21-1,.,TRBJ1-5,CASSNGQGACQPQHF,TGTGCCAGCAGCAACGGACAGGGGGCATGTCAGCCCCAGCATTTT
many,TRBV7-7,TRBD2,TRBJ2-3,CASSAGLAGFDTQYF,TGTGCTAGCAGCGCCGGACTAGCGGGGTTTGATACGCAGTATTTT
.,TRBV10-3,.,TRBJ1-6,CAISESPGHVSPLHF,TGTGCCATCAGTGAGTCGCCAGGCCATGTTTCACCCCTCCACTTT
.,TRBV2,.,TRBJ1-1,CASTKEAARGNTEAFF,TGTGCCAGCACCAAAGAGGCGGCCAGGGGGAACACTGAAGCTTTCTTT
.,TRBV10-3,.,TRBJ2-2,CAISESFGRGNTGELFF,TGTGCCATCAGTGAGTCCTTTGGTAGGGGGAACACCGGGGAGCTGTTTTTT
once,TRBV15,.,TRBJ1-4,CATSRPPSSRTDNEKLFF,TGTGCCACCAGCAGACCCCCATCGTCCAGGACAGACAATGAAAAACTGTTTTTT
.,TRBV19,.,TRBJ1-1,CASSMVGQLNTEAFF,TGTGCCAGTAGTATGGTGGGGCAGTTGAACACTGAAGCTTTCTTT
.,TRBV7-9,.,TRBJ2-4,CASSPNAGPKNIQYF,TGTGCCAGCAGTCCAAACGCGGGGCCAAAAAACATTCAGTACTTC
.,TRBV14,TRBD2,TRBJ2-3,CASSQLAGVRTTDTQYF,TGTGCCAGCAGCCAGCTAGCGGGAGTGAGAACCACAGATACGCAGTATTTT
.,TRBV7-3,.,TRBJ2-3,CASSLTSAVRGTDTQYF,TGTGCCAGCAGCTTAACGTCGGCAGTTCGGGGCACAGATACGCAGTATTTT